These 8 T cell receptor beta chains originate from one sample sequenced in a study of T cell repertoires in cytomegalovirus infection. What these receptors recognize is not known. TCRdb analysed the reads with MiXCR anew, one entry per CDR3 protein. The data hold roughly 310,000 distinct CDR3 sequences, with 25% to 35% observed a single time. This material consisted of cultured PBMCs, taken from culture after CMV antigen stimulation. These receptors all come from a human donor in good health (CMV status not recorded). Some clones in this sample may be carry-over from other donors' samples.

The CDR3 reads CASSHLNRGGTGELFF. The CDR3 DNA reads as TGCGCCAGCAGCCACCTAAACAGGGGAGGGACCGGGGAGCTGTTTTTT. V usage is TRBV4-1 and J usage is TRBJ2-2; tentatively, D is TRBD1 or TRBD2 (7 bases each). Trimming stripped 3 bases from V and 5 bases from J, with 16 bases between. The germline gives CDR1 MGHRA, CDR2 YSYEKL. This CDR3 contains 16 residues.

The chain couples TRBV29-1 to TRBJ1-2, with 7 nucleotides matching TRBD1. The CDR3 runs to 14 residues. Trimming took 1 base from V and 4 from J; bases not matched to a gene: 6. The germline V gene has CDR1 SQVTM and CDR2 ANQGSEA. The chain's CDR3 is CSVEATGQSYGYTF. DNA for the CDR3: TGCAGCGTTGAAGCAACGGGACAGAGCTATGGCTACACCTTC.

The CDR3 loop reads CAISLGQGDTEAFF. The CDR3 DNA follows: TGTGCCATCAGCTTGGGACAGGGGGACACTGAAGCTTTCTTT. The chain is built from TRBV10-3 and TRBJ1-1; 11 bases agree with TRBD1. The CDR3 covers 14 residues. Unmatched junction bases numbered 3, after V lost 6 bases and J lost 3 bases. Per the germline V gene, CDR1 is ENHRY and CDR2 is SYGVKD.

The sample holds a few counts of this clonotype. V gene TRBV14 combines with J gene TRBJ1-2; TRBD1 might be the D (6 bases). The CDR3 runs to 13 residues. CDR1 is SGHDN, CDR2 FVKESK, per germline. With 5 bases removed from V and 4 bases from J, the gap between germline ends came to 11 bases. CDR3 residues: CASSEQGGYGYTF. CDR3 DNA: TGTGCCAGCAGCGAACAGGGCGGCTATGGCTACACCTTC.

CDR3 bases: TGTGCCAGCAGTCCGGGACTAGCGGGAGGCCGCACAGATACGCAGTATTTT. It translates to CASSPGLAGGRTDTQYF. V gene TRBV27 combines with J gene TRBJ2-3, with 15 bases aligning to TRBD2. The germline gives CDR1 MNHEY, CDR2 SMNVEV (reference sequence). This CDR3 region has 17 residues. With 5 bases clipped from V and 1 base from J, the junction kept 4 bases outside the gene matches.

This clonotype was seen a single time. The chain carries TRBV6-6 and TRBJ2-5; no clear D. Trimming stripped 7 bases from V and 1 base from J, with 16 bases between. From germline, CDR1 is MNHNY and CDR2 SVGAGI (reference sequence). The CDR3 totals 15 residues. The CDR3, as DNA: TGTGCCAGCAACCCCCGGGCAATTACCCAAGAGACCCAGTACTTC. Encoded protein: CASNPRAITQETQYF.

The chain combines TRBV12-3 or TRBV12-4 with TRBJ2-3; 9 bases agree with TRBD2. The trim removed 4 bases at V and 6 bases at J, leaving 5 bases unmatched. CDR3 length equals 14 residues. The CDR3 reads CASSWAGGPDTQYF. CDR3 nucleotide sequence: TGTGCCAGCAGTTGGGCGGGAGGGCCGGATACGCAGTATTTT.

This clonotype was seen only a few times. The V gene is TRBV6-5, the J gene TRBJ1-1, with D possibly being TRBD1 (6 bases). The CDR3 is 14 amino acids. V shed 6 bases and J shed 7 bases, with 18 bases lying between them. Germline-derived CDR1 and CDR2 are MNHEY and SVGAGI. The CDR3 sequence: CASSTTGTSNEAFF. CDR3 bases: TGTGCCAGCAGCACGACCGGGACATCTAATGAAGCTTTCTTT.